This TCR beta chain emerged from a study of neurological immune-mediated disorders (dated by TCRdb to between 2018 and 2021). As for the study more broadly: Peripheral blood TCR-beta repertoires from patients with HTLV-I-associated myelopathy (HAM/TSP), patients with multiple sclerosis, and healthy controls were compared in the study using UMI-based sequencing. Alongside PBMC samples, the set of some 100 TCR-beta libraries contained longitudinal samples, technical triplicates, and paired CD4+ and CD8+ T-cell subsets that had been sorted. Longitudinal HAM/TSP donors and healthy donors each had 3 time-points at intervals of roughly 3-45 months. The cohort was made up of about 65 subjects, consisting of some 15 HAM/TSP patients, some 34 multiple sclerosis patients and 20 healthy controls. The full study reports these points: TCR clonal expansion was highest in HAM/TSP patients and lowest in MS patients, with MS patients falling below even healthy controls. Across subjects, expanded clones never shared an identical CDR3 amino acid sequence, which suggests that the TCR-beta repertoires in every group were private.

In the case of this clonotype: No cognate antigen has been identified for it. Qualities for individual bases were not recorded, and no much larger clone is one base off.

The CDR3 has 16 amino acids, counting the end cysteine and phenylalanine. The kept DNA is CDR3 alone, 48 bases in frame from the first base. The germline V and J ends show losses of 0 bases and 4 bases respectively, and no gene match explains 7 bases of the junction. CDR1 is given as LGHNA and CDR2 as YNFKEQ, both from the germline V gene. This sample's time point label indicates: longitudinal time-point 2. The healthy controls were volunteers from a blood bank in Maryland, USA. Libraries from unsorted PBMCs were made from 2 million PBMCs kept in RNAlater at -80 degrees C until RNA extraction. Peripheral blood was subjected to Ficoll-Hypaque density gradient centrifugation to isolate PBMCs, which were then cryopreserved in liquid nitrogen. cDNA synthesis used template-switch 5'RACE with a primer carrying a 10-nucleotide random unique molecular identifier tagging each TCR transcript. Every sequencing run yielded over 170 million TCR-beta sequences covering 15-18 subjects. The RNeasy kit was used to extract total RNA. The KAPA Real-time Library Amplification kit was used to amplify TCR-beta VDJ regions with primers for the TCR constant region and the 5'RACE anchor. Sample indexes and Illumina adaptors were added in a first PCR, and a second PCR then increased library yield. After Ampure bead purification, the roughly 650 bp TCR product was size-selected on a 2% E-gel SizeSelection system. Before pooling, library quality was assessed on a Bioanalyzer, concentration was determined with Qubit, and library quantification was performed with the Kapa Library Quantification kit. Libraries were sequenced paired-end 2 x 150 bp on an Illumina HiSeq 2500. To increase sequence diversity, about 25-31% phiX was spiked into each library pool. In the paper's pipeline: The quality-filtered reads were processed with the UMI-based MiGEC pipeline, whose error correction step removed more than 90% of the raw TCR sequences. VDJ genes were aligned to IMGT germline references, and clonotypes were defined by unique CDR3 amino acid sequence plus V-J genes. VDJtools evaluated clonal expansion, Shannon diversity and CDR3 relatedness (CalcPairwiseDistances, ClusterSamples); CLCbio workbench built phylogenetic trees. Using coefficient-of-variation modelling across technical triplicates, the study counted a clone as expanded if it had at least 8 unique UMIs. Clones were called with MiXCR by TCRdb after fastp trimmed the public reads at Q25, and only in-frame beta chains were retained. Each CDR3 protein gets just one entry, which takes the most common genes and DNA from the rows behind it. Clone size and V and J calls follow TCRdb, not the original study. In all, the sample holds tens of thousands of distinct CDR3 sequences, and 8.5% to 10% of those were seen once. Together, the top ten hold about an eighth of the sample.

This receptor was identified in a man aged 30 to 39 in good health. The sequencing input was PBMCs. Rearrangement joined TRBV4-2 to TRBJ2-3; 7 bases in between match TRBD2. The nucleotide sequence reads TGTGCCAGCAGCCAAGAAACGCGGGAGACCCCAGATACGCAGTATTTT. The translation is CASSQETRETPDTQYF.